This TCR beta chain was found in a study of OX40 agonist ivuxolimab in advanced cancers. As for the study more broadly: Ivuxolimab, which targeted the costimulatory receptor OX40 (CD134), was an agonistic, fully human IgG2 monoclonal antibody. Intravenous ivuxolimab was administered to patients every 2 weeks at six dose levels: 0.01, 0.1, 0.3, 1.5, 3 and 10 mg/kg. Of the roughly 52 dose-escalation patients, hepatocellular carcinoma was present in around 19, melanoma in roughly 15, renal cell carcinoma in 9 and head and neck cancer in 9. In the dose-escalation cohort, 82.7% of patients were male, and the mean age was approximately 55 years, with a range of about 23 to 80. Prior anti-PD-1, anti-PD-L1 or anti-CTLA-4 therapy was permitted, and about two fifths of dose-escalation patients had received checkpoint inhibitors. Partial responses were achieved by three dose-escalation patients, of whom one had hepatocellular carcinoma and two had cutaneous melanoma. The point of sequencing TCRbeta in the periphery was to test whether ivuxolimab changed TCR sequence diversity and drove clonal T-cell expansion. The paper reports the monotherapy dose-escalation portion (N = 52 patients) of the phase I ivuxolimab trial.

Points on this clone: Its antigen is not yet known. No quality values exist for individual bases; no much larger clone is one base distant.

Genomic DNA was extracted from sorted cells for sequencing of the TCRbeta CDR3 region. The immunoSEQ Assay was used to sequence the TCRbeta CDR3 regions. Drawn from immuneACCESS, this table holds only the in-frame rearrangements with V and J called that TCRdb kept. Clones are partly lost; checked studies trace under half to an unresolved V gene and leave the rest unexplained. The sample profile shows roughly 64,000 clones; around four fifths of them were found once. Roughly 2% of the sample lies in the top ten. Study-wide conclusions, independent of this receptor: At doses from 0.1 to 3.0 mg/kg, clonal expansion was seen in both CD4+ and CD8+ blood T cells between baseline and week 6. The antigen specificity of the clonally expanded peripheral T cells was not determined. Low levels of normalized T-cell clonal expansion were also shown by some nonresponding patients. On average, CD8+ T cells showed more expanded clones than CD4+ T cells after ivuxolimab. In the 0.1-3.0 mg/kg groups, partial responders had among the lowest normalized peripheral clonal expansion, particularly in CD8+ T cells.

The trial excluded patients who had a history of autoimmune disease or were on systemic immunosuppression. In every dose cohort, peripheral blood was drawn for TCR sequencing at baseline, cycle 4 day 1, and cycle 7 day 1. The samples were drawn from a first-in-human, open-label, multicenter phase I dose-escalation trial of ivuxolimab. Adults with locally advanced or metastatic melanoma, renal cell, hepatocellular, or head and neck squamous cell carcinoma were enrolled in the trial. Before TCR sequencing, CD4+ and CD8+ T cells were separately sorted from peripheral blood. The specimen comprised CD4+ or CD8+ T cells sorted from blood, sampled in a trial of the OX40 agonist ivuxolimab. This receptor was taken from an adult with an advanced solid tumor such as melanoma, head and neck, liver or kidney cancer.

The CDR3 amino acid sequence is: CSVETGTSGGLVPSNTQYF. Read as DNA, the sequence is TGCAGCGTTGAAACAGGGACTAGCGGGGGTCTCGTCCCCTCTAATACGCAGTATTTT. The chain uses TRBV29-1 and TRBJ2-3; TRBD2 fits 14 bases in the junction. The CDR3, from cysteine to phenylalanine, totals 19 residues. The DNA shown is the 57-base CDR3, in frame from base 1. Sequences SQVTM (CDR1) and ANQGSEA (CDR2) are obtained from the germline V gene. V lost 2 bases and J lost 7 bases, and the count of bases not matched to a germline gene is 17.